These T cell receptor beta chains were read from a single sample in a study of neoadjuvant nivolumab and ipilimumab in lung cancer. Generated by immunoSEQ multiplex PCR, the TCRdb table keeps only in-frame clones and is missing some. Here the sample spans roughly 13,000 clones, around two thirds being singletons. The sequenced sample was peripheral blood, obtained after neoadjuvant nivolumab, alone or with ipilimumab, at or shortly before surgery. Receptors originate from an adult with non-small cell lung cancer. Both conserved end residues are part of each CDR3. The order of the fields is clone size, J gene, D gene, V gene, CDR3 protein, CDR3 DNA. D genes are given only for firm matches. Expanded clones get a size class; other rows say once, few or many, or leave the size out.

.	TRBJ1-1	.	TRBV11-2	CASSLDHNTEAFF	TGTGCCAGCAGCTTAGATCACAACACTGAAGCTTTCTTT
.	TRBJ2-6	.	TRBV7-2	CASSLEGLFSGANVLTF	TGTGCCAGCAGCTTAGAGGGACTGTTCTCTGGGGCCAACGTCCTGACTTTC
.	TRBJ1-2	.	TRBV14	CASSPGRYGYTF	TGTGCCAGCAGCCCCGGGAGATATGGCTACACCTTC
.	TRBJ2-7	.	TRBV5-4	CASSLYFRGYEQYF	TGTGCCAGCAGCTTGTACTTCCGCGGCTACGAGCAGTACTTC
.	TRBJ1-1	.	TRBV5-4	CASSLEFGYDNTEAFF	TGTGCCAGCAGCTTGGAGTTCGGGTACGATAACACTGAAGCTTTCTTT
.	TRBJ2-3	TRBD2	TRBV5-1	CASSKGLAGADTQYF	TGCGCCAGCAGCAAGGGACTAGCGGGAGCAGATACGCAGTATTTT
few	TRBJ2-7	.	TRBV4-1	CASSQGPGRNSYEQYF	TGCGCCAGCAGCCAAGGACCGGGACGGAACTCCTACGAGCAGTACTTC
.	TRBJ1-1	TRBD1	TRBV11-3	CASSLGGQGYLEAFF	TGTGCCAGCAGCTTAGGGGGACAGGGGTACTTGGAAGCTTTCTTT
.	TRBJ1-1	TRBD1	TRBV5-4	CASSRDRDAEAFF	TGTGCCAGCAGCCGGGACAGGGACGCTGAAGCTTTCTTT
.	TRBJ1-1	.	TRBV18	CASSQGKAENTEAFF	TGTGCCAGCTCACAGGGGAAGGCAGAGAACACTGAAGCTTTCTTT
.	TRBJ1-3	.	TRBV7-9	CASSPQGGGNTIYF	TGTGCCAGCAGCCCCCAGGGAGGTGGAAACACCATATATTTT
few	TRBJ1-2	.	TRBV6-1	CASSEPGYGYTF	TGTGCCAGCAGTGAGCCTGGCTATGGCTACACCTTC
few	TRBJ2-5	.	TRBV9	CASSVGAYGASETQYF	TGTGCCAGCAGCGTAGGAGCCTATGGAGCTTCGGAGACCCAGTACTTC
.	TRBJ2-2	.	TRBV6-5	CASLLSTDTGELFF	TGTGCCAGCCTACTCAGTACAGACACCGGGGAGCTGTTTTTT
few	TRBJ1-1	.	TRBV11-3	CASSLQGLRAEAFF	TGTGCCAGCAGCTTACAGGGGCTCCGGGCTGAAGCTTTCTTT
.	TRBJ2-5	TRBD1	TRBV7-2	CASSSTPGQGLQETQYF	TGTGCCAGCAGCTCGACTCCGGGACAGGGGCTCCAAGAGACCCAGTACTTC
.	TRBJ2-2	TRBD2	TRBV25-1	CASRRAGADTGELFF	TGTGCCAGCCGGAGAGCGGGAGCTGACACCGGGGAGCTGTTTTTT
.	TRBJ1-5	.	TRBV5-1	CASSPGTNQPQHF	TGCGCCAGCAGCCCCGGGACCAATCAGCCCCAGCATTTT
.	TRBJ1-2	TRBD1	TRBV11-2	CASSLTAQGSGYTF	TGTGCCAGCAGCTTAACAGCACAGGGGAGTGGCTACACCTTC
once	TRBJ1-2	TRBD1	TRBV5-1	CASSIQGAGYGYTF	TGCGCCAGCAGCATACAGGGGGCAGGCTATGGCTACACCTTC
.	TRBJ2-1	.	TRBV11-3	CASSRENEQFF	TGTGCCAGCAGCCGGGAGAATGAGCAGTTCTTC
.	TRBJ2-3	TRBD2	TRBV7-9	CASSWPPSGDTDTQYF	TGTGCCAGCAGCTGGCCCCCTAGCGGGGACACAGATACGCAGTATTTT
.	TRBJ2-7	TRBD2	TRBV5-1	CASSLGTSGPSSYEQYF	TGCGCCAGCAGCTTGGGCACTAGCGGGCCCAGCTCCTACGAGCAGTACTTC
once	TRBJ2-5	.	TRBV5-6	CASSLVAEETQYF	TGTGCCAGCAGCTTGGTGGCCGAAGAGACCCAGTACTTC
.	TRBJ2-2	.	TRBV30	CAWTPGIGELFF	TGTGCCTGGACCCCGGGGATCGGGGAGCTGTTTTTT